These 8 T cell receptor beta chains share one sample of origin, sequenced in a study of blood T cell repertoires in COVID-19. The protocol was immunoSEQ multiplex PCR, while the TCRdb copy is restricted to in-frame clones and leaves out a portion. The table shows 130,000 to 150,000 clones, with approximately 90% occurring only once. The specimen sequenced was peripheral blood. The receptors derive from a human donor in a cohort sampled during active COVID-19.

The CDR3 region is CAWMGRNTIYF. Here the CDR3 DNA reads TGTGCCTGGATGGGGCGAAACACCATATATTTT. The genes are TRBV30 and TRBJ1-3, with D maybe TRBD1 (5 bases). This CDR3 has 11 residues. Between the trimmed V and J ends, which lost 4 bases and 5 bases, there was a span of 6 bases. Germline assignment: CDR1 GTSNPN and CDR2 SVGIG (reference sequence).

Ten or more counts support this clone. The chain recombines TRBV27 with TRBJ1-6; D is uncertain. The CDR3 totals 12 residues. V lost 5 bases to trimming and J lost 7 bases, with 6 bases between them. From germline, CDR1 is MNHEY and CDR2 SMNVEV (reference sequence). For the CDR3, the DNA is TGTGCCAGCAGTGAGGTCAATTCACCCCTCCACTTT. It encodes CASSEVNSPLHF.

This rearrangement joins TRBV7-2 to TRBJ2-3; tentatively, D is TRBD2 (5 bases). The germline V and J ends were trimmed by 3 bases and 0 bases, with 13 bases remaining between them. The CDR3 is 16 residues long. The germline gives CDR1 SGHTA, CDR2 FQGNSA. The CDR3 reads CASSFSGMGSTDTQYF. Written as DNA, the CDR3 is TGTGCCAGCAGCTTTTCGGGGATGGGGAGCACAGATACGCAGTATTTT. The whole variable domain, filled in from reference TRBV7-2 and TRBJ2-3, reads GAGVSQSPSNKVTEKGKDVELRCDPISGHTALYWYRQSLGQGLEFLIYFQGNSAPDKSGLPSDRFSAERTGGSVSTLTIQRTQQEDSAVYLCASSFSGMGSTDTQYFGPGTRLTVL.

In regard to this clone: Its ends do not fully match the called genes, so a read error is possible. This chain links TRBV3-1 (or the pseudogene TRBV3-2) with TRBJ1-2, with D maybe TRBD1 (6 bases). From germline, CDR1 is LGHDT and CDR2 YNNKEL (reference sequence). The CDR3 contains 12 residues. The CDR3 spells CASSHADRTVSF. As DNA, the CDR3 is TGTGCCAGCAGCCACGCCGACAGGACCGTCTCCTTC.

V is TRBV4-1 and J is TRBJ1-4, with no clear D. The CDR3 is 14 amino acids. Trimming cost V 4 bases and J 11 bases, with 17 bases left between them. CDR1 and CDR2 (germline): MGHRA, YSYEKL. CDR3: CASSLFGGGNKLFF. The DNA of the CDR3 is TGCGCCAGCAGCCTCTTTGGAGGAGGGAACAAACTGTTTTTT.

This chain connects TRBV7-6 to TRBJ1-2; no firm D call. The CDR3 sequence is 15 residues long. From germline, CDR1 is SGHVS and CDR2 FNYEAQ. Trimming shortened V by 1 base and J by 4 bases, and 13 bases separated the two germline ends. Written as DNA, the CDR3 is TGTGCCAGCAGCTTAGTGGTTGGGGAGGGCTATGGCTACACCTTC. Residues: CASSLVVGEGYGYTF.

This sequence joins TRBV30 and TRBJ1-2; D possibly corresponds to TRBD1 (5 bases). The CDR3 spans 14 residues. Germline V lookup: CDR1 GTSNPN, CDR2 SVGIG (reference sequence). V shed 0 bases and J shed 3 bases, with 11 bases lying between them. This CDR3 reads CAWSVKGIDYGYTF. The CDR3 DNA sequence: TGTGCCTGGAGTGTAAAGGGGATCGACTATGGCTACACCTTC.

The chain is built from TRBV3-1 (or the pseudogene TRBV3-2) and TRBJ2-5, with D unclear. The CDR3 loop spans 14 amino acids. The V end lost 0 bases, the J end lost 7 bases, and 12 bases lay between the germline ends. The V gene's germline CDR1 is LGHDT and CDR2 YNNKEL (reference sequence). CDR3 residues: CASSQEYISGTQYF. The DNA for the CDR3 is TGTGCCAGCAGCCAAGAATACATTTCGGGGACCCAGTACTTC.